Each of the 26 T cell receptor beta chains below was sequenced from the same sample in a study of kidney transplant recipient with SARS-CoV-2 infection. TCRdb independently ran MiXCR on the reads; one entry per CDR3 protein. Found here are 200,000 to 300,000 distinct CDR3 sequences, more than 25% of them singletons; the top ten hold nearly 7.5%. The sequencing here drew on a blood sample, taken at baseline and between days 110 and 120 from a kidney transplant recipient. The receptors were gathered from a young adult male patient who had COVID-19 and was a kidney transplant recipient. Part of the T cell pool may stem from the graft donor.

Concerning this clonotype: This sequence may be a read error, since a much larger clone differs from it by one base. The chain couples TRBV6-5 to TRBJ1-1; 7 bases fit TRBD1. The CDR3 spans 16 residues. The ends lost 11 bases at V and 1 base at J; junction bases unmatched: 16. CDR1 is MNHEY and CDR2 is SVGAGI in the germline V gene. CDR3 sequence (DNA): TGTGCCGGCAACGGCTGGGGACAGAGGAGGAACACTGAAGCTTTCTTT. Translated, it gives CAGNGWGQRRNTEAFF.

Worth noting for this clonotype: With a much larger clone just one base away, this may be a read error. The genes are TRBV20-1 and TRBJ1-5; D gene unclear. Deletions cut 6 bases from V and 9 bases from J, with 15 bases between. Looked up from germline, CDR1 is DFQATT and CDR2 is SNEGSKA (reference sequence). The CDR3 runs to 12 residues. The CDR3 loop reads CSAQGALRPQHF. The CDR3 DNA follows: TGCAGTGCCCAAGGTGCGTTGCGGCCCCAGCATTTT.

There are a few counts of this clonotype. The chain employs TRBV9 and TRBJ1-1; 9 positions agree with TRBD1. The CDR3 extends over 16 amino acids. In germline, CDR1 is SGDLS, CDR2 YYNGEE. The V segment lost 5 bases and the J segment 0 bases; nucleotides outside the gene matches: 8. CDR3 nucleotides: TGTGCCAGCAGTATAAGGACAGGGGCCATGAACACTGAAGCTTTCTTT. It encodes CASSIRTGAMNTEAFF.

This clonotype was counted at least ten times. The chain employs TRBV27 and TRBJ2-7; no firm D call. Per germline, CDR1 MNHEY and CDR2 SMNVEV (reference sequence). This CDR3 is 13 amino acids long. The V end was cut by 2 bases, the J end by 6 bases, with 11 bases between. The CDR3 loop reads CASSLATTSEQYF. CDR3 coding DNA: TGTGCCAGCAGTTTAGCAACTACTTCCGAGCAGTACTTC.

In regard to this clonotype: A much larger clone sits a single nucleotide away, making a read error possible. The J gene is TRBJ1-6, the V gene TRBV2; D possibly corresponds to TRBD1 (5 bases). This CDR3 has 16 amino acids. V lost 6 bases and J 6 bases, leaving 18 bases between the germline ends. CDR1 and CDR2 (germline): SNHLY, FYNNEI. The CDR3 sequence: CASRDANGGINSPLHF. CDR3 coding DNA: TGTGCCAGCAGAGACGCCAACGGGGGGATTAATTCACCCCTCCACTTT.

As concerns this clonotype: This sequence may be a read error, since a much larger clone differs from it by one base. CDR3 DNA: TGTGCCAGCCGACAGCACCAGAGCTCCTACGAGCAGTACTTC. Its translation: CASRQHQSSYEQYF. The V call is TRBV28, the J call TRBJ2-7; tentative D call: TRBD1 (5 bases). The CDR3 runs 14 residues. Between the trimmed V and J ends, which lost 8 bases and 0 bases, there was a span of 14 bases. From germline, CDR1 is MDHEN and CDR2 SYDVKM.

This clonotype has at least ten counts. V and J are TRBV7-9 and TRBJ2-1; no reliable D call. The CDR3 runs to 12 residues. Germline CDR1 is SEHNR and CDR2 is FQNEAQ (reference sequence). Trimming stripped 6 bases from V and 8 bases from J, with 11 bases between. CDR3 in DNA: TGTGCCAGCAGGTCGTCCACCGATGAGCAGTTCTTC. Its protein product is CASRSSTDEQFF.

This clonotype has a count of ten or more. J is TRBJ1-5 and V is TRBV28; D might be TRBD1 (5 bases). Germline values: CDR1 MDHEN, CDR2 SYDVKM. The CDR3 length is 13 residues. Trimming took 7 bases from V and 6 from J, leaving 13 bases between them. CDR3 in DNA: TGTGCCAGCACCTCCCCGACAGTTCAGCCCCAGCATTTT. This gives the protein CASTSPTVQPQHF.

This clonotype was found many times. The rearrangement links TRBV11-2 to TRBJ1-5, with D uncertain. The CDR3 length is 15 residues. CDR1 and CDR2 from the germline V gene are SGHAT and FQNNGV. V gave up 5 bases and J gave up 3 bases, with 14 bases separating them. The CDR3 loop is CASSALDGLNQPQHF. DNA of the CDR3: TGTGCCAGCAGCGCCCTGGACGGCCTCAATCAGCCCCAGCATTTT. Using reference TRBV11-2 and TRBJ1-5 for the parts outside the CDR3, the full variable domain is EAGVAQSPRYKIIEKRQSVAFWCNPISGHATLYWYQQILGQGPKLLIQFQNNGVVDDSQLPKDRFSAERLKGVDSTLKIQPAKLEDSAVYLCASSALDGLNQPQHFGDGTRLSIL.

This clonotype was seen a handful of times. The chain recombines TRBV5-1 with TRBJ2-6, with a tentative D call TRBD1 (6 bases). Trimming cost V 4 bases and J 0 bases, with 11 bases left between them. The CDR3 length is 16 residues. Germline assignment: CDR1 SGHRS and CDR2 YFSETQ. CDR3 loop: CASSVDRASGANVLTF. CDR3 sequence (DNA): TGCGCCAGCAGCGTGGACAGAGCCTCTGGGGCCAACGTCCTGACTTTC.

This clonotype appeared once. A read error may explain this, as a much larger clone is one base away. This chain uses TRBV4-3 with TRBJ2-2; D is tentatively TRBD1 or TRBD2 (5 bases each). V was cut by 0 bases and J by 0 bases, with 14 bases left in between. The length of the CDR3 is 18 residues. Germline V gene lookup returns CDR1 LGHNA and CDR2 YSLEER. The CDR3 spells CASSQETRGDPNTGELFF. Here the CDR3 DNA reads TGCGCCAGCAGCCAAGAAACTAGAGGGGACCCGAACACCGGGGAGCTGTTTTTT.

Worth noting for this clonotype: A read error may be the cause here, since a much bigger clone is one base away. The chain combines TRBV3-1 with TRBJ2-5, with unresolved D. The CDR3 runs 17 residues. V was cut by 5 bases and J by 5 bases, with 24 bases left in between. The V gene's germline CDR1 is LGHDT and CDR2 YNNKEL (reference sequence). Here the CDR3 reads CASSWRDPISFSETQYF. The CDR3 coding sequence is TGTGCCAGCAGCTGGCGTGATCCCATTTCTTTCTCTGAGACCCAGTACTTC.

This clonotype was detected ten times or more. This chain joins TRBV10-3 and TRBJ2-1; TRBD1 aligns across 10 bases. This CDR3 is 14 amino acids long. Trimming removed 7 bases from V and 6 bases from J; junction bases left unmatched: 6. Germline values: CDR1 ENHRY, CDR2 SYGVKD. In nucleotides, the CDR3 is TGTGCCATCACTAGGACAGGGGGGCTCAATGAGCAGTTCTTC. This encodes CAITRTGGLNEQFF.

This clonotype was recorded once. This chain connects TRBV7-1 to TRBJ1-2, with a weak D call TRBD1 (5 bases). TRBV7-1 is an ORF; its function is uncertain. This CDR3 region has 17 residues. Trimming pared 4 bases from V and 4 bases from J, leaving 22 bases between. The CDR3 spells CASSWDPHEGKTYGYTF. The CDR3 DNA is TGTGCCAGCAGCTGGGACCCTCACGAGGGAAAGACCTATGGCTACACCTTC.

This clonotype was seen many times. This chain uses TRBV7-6 with TRBJ1-4; 11 nucleotides agree with TRBD1. CDR1 and CDR2 from the germline V gene are SGHVS and FNYEAQ. The CDR3 length is 15 residues. Unmatched junction bases numbered 4, after V lost 4 bases and J lost 6 bases. CDR3 coding DNA: TGTGCCAGCAGCTCCCCGGGACAGGGGGATGAAAAACTGTTTTTT. Translation gives CASSSPGQGDEKLFF.

Concerning this clonotype: A read error may be the cause here, since a much bigger clone is one base away. The chain uses TRBV20-1 and TRBJ1-2; D call uncertain. The CDR3 runs 16 residues. Trimming stripped 4 bases from V and 4 bases from J, with 22 bases between. Per the germline V gene, CDR1 is DFQATT and CDR2 is SNEGSKA (reference sequence). CDR3 coding DNA: TGCAGTGCTAAAGCCGGGCTGTTTCGAAAGACCTATGGCTACACCTTC. Translation: CSAKAGLFRKTYGYTF.

In regard to this clonotype: Possible read error: a much larger clone is one base away. The chain combines TRBV8-2 with TRBJ2-6. TRBV8-2 is reported as a pseudogene. The CDR3 contains 17 residues. The CDR3 region is CGTQRRVTQSRANVLTF. Written as DNA, the CDR3 is TGTGGCACACAACGTAGGGTAACACAAAGTCGGGCCAACGTCCTGACTTTC.

The sample holds a few counts of this clonotype. V and J are TRBV20-1 and TRBJ2-1; TRBD2 matches at 11 bases. J lost 10 bases, V lost 1 base, and 9 bases had no gene match. CDR1 and CDR2 from the germline V gene are DFQATT and SNEGSKA (reference sequence). This CDR3 is built from 15 residues. CDR3 protein: CSARVGLAGGREQFF. The CDR3 nucleotides read TGCAGTGCTAGAGTTGGGCTAGCGGGAGGACGAGAGCAGTTCTTC.

This clonotype was observed at least ten times. The gene calls are TRBV15 and TRBJ2-1; D call uncertain. Germline V gene sequence: CDR1 LNHNV, CDR2 YYDKDF (reference sequence). V gave up 0 bases and J gave up 8 bases, with 11 bases separating them. The CDR3 totals 14 residues. Written as DNA, the CDR3 is TGTGCCACCAGCAGAGATAGTGGAGTTGATGAGCAGTTCTTC. Its protein is CATSRDSGVDEQFF.

In this sample, this clonotype turned up a few times. The chain uses TRBV24-1 and TRBJ1-6, with D hard to call. Germline V lookup: CDR1 KGHDR, CDR2 SFDVKD. V lost 2 bases and J lost 2, with 6 bases in between. The CDR3 contains 15 residues. CDR3 DNA sequence: TGTGCCACCAGTGATTCCCGGACCTATAATTCACCCCTCCACTTT. Residues: CATSDSRTYNSPLHF.

This clonotype was counted at least ten times. The chain links TRBV6-5 to TRBJ2-1; 8 positions match TRBD2. Germline lookup yields CDR1 MNHEY and CDR2 SVGAGI. The V and J ends lost 7 bases and 6 bases, in that order; junction bases with no gene match: 11. The CDR3 runs to 15 residues. For the CDR3, the DNA is TGTGCCAGCATGGTCGGGGCGGGGGGCGTCAATGAGCAGTTCTTC. Translated: CASMVGAGGVNEQFF.

Notes on this clonotype: A much bigger clone sits one base away, suggesting this may be a read error. This chain links TRBV3-1 with TRBJ2-5; D is unclear. CDR1 and CDR2 (germline): LGHDT, YNNKEL (reference sequence). This CDR3 contains 17 residues. As DNA, the CDR3 is TGTGCCAACAGCTCAATTGATCCCATTTCTTTCTCTGAGACCCAGTACTTC. This gives the protein CANSSIDPISFSETQYF.

Comments on this clonotype: This clone may be a read error of a much larger clone one base away. The chain links TRBV24-1 to TRBJ1-5; D gene unclear. This CDR3 is built from 14 residues. Germline loops: CDR1 KGHDR, CDR2 SFDVKD. V lost 6 bases and J lost 2, with 10 bases in between. This CDR3 is CATSLRGGNQPQHF. CDR3 DNA: TGTGCCACCAGTCTCCGGGGTGGCAATCAGCCCCAGCATTTT.

The table lists this clonotype with many counts. Here the CDR3 DNA reads TGCGCCAGCAGCCAAGAGGGGACAGGGACGGTAAAACTGTTTTTT. Residues: CASSQEGTGTVKLFF. J is TRBJ1-4 and V is TRBV4-3, with 9 positions matching TRBD1. Trimming took 0 bases from V and 10 from J; bases not matched to a gene: 6. The germline CDR1 and CDR2 sequences are LGHNA and YSLEER. The CDR3 length is 15 residues.

This clonotype came up a few times. The gene calls are TRBV19 and TRBJ2-5, with D tentatively TRBD2 (7 bases). Germline CDR1 is LNHDA and CDR2 is SQIVND (reference sequence). Trimming pared 4 bases from V and 1 base from J, leaving 13 bases between. This CDR3 spans 15 amino acids. CDR3 bases: TGTGCCAGTAGTACGGGGGGCACTACCCAAGAGACCCAGTACTTC. It codes for CASSTGGTTQETQYF.

DNA of the CDR3: TGTGCCAGCAGCATGAGGAAATACCATGGAAAGACCTATGGCTACACCTTC. Its translation: CASSMRKYHGKTYGYTF. V and J are TRBV7-9 and TRBJ1-2; D is undetermined. This CDR3 has 17 residues. Trimming left V 5 bases short and J 4 bases short, with 23 bases between. From germline, CDR1 is SEHNR and CDR2 FQNEAQ (reference sequence).